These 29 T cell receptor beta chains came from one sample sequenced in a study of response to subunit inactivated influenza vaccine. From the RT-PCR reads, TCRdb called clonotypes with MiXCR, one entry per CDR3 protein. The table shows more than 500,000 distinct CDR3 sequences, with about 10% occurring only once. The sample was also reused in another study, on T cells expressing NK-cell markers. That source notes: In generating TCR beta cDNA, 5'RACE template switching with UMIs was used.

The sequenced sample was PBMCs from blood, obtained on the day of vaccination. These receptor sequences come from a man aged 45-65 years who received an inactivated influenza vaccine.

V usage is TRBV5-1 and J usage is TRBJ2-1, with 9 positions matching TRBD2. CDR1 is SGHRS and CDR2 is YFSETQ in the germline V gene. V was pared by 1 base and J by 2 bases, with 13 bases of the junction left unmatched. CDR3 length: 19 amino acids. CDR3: CASSLSEFGSGGTYNEQFF. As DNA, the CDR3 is TGCGCCAGCAGCTTGAGCGAGTTTGGTAGCGGGGGTACCTACAATGAGCAGTTCTTC. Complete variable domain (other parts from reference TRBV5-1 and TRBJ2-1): KAGVTQTPRYLIKTRGQQVTLSCSPISGHRSVSWYQQTPGQGLQFLFEYFSETQRNKGNFPGRFSGRQFSNSRSEMNVSTLELGDSALYLCASSLSEFGSGGTYNEQFFGPGTRLTVL.

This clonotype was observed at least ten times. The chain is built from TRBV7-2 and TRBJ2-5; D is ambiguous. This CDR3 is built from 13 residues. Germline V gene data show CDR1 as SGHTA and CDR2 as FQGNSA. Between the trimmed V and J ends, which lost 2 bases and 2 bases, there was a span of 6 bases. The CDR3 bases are TGTGCCAGCAGCTTATTCCGGCAAGAGACCCAGTACTTC. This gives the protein CASSLFRQETQYF. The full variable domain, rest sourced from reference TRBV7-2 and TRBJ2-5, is GAGVSQSPSNKVTEKGKDVELRCDPISGHTALYWYRQSLGQGLEFLIYFQGNSAPDKSGLPSDRFSAERTGGSVSTLTIQRTQQEDSAVYLCASSLFRQETQYFGPGTRLLVL.

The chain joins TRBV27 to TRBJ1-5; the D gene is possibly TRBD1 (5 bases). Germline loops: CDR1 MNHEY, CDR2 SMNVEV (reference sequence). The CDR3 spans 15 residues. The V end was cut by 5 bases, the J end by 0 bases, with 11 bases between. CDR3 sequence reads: CASSQGVVSNQPQHF. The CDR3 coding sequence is TGTGCCAGCAGTCAAGGGGTAGTTAGCAATCAGCCCCAGCATTTT.

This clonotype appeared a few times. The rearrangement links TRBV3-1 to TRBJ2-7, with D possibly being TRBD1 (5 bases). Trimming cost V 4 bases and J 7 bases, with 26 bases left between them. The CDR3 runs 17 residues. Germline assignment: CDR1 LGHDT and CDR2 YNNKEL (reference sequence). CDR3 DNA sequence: TGTGCCAGCAGCCGAACGAGTCATGGGGCACCGTTTGAGGAGCAGTACTTC. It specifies CASSRTSHGAPFEEQYF.

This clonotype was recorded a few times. In DNA form, the CDR3 reads TGTGCCGGCACAGATCGAAACACCATATATTTT. Its translation: CAGTDRNTIYF. This chain uses TRBV28 with TRBJ1-3; D unresolved. The CDR3 is 11 amino acids. Trimming pared 11 bases from V and 5 bases from J, leaving 10 bases between. The V gene's germline CDR1 is MDHEN and CDR2 SYDVKM.

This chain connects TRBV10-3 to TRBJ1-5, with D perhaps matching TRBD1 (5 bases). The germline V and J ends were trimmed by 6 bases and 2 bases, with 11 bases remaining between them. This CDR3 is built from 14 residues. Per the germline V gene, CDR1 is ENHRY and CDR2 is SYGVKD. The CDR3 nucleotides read TGTGCCATCAGCCGAGCGGGGGGCAATCAGCCCCAGCATTTT. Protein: CAISRAGGNQPQHF.

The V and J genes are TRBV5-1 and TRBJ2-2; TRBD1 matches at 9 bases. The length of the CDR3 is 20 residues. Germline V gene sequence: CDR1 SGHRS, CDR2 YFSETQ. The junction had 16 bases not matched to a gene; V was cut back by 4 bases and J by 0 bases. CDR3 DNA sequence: TGCGCCAGCAGCCCAGGGGGACAGGGTCTTGTTACCGCGAACACCGGGGAGCTGTTTTTT. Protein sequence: CASSPGGQGLVTANTGELFF. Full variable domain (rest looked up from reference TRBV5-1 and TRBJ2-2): KAGVTQTPRYLIKTRGQQVTLSCSPISGHRSVSWYQQTPGQGLQFLFEYFSETQRNKGNFPGRFSGRQFSNSRSEMNVSTLELGDSALYLCASSPGGQGLVTANTGELFFGEGSRLTVL.

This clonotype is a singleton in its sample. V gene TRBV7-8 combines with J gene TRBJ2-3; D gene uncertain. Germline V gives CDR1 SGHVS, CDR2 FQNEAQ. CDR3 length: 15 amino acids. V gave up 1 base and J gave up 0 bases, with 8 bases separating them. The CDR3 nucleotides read TGTGCCAGCAGCTTAGTGGACCAGAGCACAGATACGCAGTATTTT. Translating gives CASSLVDQSTDTQYF.

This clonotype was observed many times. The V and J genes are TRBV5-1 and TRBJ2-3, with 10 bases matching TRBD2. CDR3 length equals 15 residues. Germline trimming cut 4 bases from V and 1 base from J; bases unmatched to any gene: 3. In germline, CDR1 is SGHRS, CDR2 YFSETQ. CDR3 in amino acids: CASSRGTSGTDTQYF. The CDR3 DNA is TGCGCCAGCAGCCGCGGGACTAGCGGCACAGATACGCAGTATTTT.

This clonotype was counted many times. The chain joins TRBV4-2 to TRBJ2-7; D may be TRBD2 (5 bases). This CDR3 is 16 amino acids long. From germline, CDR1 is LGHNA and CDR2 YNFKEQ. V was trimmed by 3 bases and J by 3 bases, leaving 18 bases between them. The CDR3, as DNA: TGTGCCAGCAGCCAGGACTCCTCGCAAGGCCTCTACGAGCAGTACTTC. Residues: CASSQDSSQGLYEQYF.

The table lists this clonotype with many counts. CDR3 coding DNA: TGTGCCAGCAGCTCCTGGGACAATCAGCCCCAGCATTTT. It translates to CASSSWDNQPQHF. The J gene is TRBJ1-5, the V gene TRBV7-2; no reliable D call. V lost 4 bases and J lost 3, with 7 bases in between. In germline, CDR1 is SGHTA, CDR2 FQGNSA. This CDR3 has 13 residues. The variable domain in full, with the rest retrieved from reference TRBV7-2 and TRBJ1-5, is GAGVSQSPSNKVTEKGKDVELRCDPISGHTALYWYRQSLGQGLEFLIYFQGNSAPDKSGLPSDRFSAERTGGSVSTLTIQRTQQEDSAVYLCASSSWDNQPQHFGDGTRLSIL.

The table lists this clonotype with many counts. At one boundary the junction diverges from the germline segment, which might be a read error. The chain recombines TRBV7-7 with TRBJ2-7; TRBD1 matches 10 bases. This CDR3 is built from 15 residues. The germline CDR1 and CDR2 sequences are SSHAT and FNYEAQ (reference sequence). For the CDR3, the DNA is TGTGCTAGCAGCTTAGGGACAGGGGATGCCTACGAGCAGTACTTC. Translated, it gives CASSLGTGDAYEQYF.

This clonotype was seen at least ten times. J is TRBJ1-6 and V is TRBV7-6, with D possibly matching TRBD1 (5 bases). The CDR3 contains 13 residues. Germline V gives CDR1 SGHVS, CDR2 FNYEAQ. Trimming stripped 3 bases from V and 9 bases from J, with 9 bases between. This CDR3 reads CASSLTESSPLHF. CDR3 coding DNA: TGTGCCAGCAGCTTGACAGAAAGTTCACCCCTCCACTTT.

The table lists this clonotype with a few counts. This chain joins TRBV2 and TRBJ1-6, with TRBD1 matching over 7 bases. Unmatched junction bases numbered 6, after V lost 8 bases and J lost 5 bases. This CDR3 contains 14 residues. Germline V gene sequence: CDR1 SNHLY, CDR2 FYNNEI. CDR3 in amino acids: CASGSTGNNSPLHF. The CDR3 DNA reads TGTGCCAGCGGATCGACAGGGAATAATTCACCCCTCCACTTT.

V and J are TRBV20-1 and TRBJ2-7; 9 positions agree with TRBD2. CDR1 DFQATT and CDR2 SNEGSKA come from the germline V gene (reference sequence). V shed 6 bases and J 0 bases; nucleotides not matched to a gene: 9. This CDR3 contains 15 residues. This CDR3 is CSANLAGPSSYEQYF. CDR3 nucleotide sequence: TGCAGTGCGAACCTAGCGGGGCCCAGCTCCTACGAGCAGTACTTC.

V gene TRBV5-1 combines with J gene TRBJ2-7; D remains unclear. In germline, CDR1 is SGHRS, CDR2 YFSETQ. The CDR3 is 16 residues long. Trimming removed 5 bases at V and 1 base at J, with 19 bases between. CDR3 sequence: CASRLLSTEHSYEQYF. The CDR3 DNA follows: TGCGCCAGCAGGCTCCTCTCTACGGAGCATTCCTACGAGCAGTACTTC.

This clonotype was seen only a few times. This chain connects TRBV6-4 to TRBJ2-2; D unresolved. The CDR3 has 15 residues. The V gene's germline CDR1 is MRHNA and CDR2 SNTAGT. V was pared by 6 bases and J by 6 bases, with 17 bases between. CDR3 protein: CASSATPLGAGELFF. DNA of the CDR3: TGTGCCAGCAGCGCAACCCCGTTGGGTGCCGGGGAGCTGTTTTTT.

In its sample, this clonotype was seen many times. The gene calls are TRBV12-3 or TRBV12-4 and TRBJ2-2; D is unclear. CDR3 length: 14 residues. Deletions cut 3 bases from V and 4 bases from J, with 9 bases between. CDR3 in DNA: TGTGCCAGCAGTTTCGGAAGGAGCACCGGGGAGCTGTTTTTT. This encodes CASSFGRSTGELFF.

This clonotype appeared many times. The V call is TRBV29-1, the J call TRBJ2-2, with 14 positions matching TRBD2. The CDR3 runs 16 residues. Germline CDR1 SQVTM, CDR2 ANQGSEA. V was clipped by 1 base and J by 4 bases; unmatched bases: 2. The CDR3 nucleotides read TGCAGCGTTGAAGGACTAGCGGGAGGGCCCACCGGGGAGCTGTTTTTT. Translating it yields CSVEGLAGGPTGELFF.

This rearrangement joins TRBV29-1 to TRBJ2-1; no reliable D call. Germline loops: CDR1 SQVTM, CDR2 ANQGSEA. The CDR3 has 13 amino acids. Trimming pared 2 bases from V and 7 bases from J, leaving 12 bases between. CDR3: CSVEISLWNEQFF. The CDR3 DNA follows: TGCAGCGTTGAAATCAGTCTGTGGAATGAGCAGTTCTTC.

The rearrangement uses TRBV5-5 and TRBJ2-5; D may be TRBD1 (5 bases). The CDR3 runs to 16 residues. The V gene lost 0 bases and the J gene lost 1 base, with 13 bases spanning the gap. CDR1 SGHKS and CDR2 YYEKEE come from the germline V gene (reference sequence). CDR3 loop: CASSLAVGRTQETQYF. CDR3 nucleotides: TGTGCCAGCAGCTTGGCCGTGGGGCGGACCCAAGAGACCCAGTACTTC.

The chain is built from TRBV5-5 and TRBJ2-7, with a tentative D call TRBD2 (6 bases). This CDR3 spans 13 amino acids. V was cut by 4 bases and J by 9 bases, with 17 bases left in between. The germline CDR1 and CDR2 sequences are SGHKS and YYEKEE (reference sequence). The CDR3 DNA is TGTGCCAGCAGCCCTACTCCGGGACTTATGCAGTACTTC. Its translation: CASSPTPGLMQYF.

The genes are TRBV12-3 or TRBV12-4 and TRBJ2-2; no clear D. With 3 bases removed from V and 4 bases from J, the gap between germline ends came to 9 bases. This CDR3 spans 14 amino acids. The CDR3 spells CASSFKAITGELFF. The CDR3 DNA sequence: TGTGCCAGCAGTTTTAAGGCGATCACCGGGGAGCTGTTTTTT.

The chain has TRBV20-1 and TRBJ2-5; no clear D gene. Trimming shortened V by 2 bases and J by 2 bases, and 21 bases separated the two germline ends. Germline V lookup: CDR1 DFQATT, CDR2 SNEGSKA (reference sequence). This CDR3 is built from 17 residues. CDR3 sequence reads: CSARIPLYAEIQETQYF. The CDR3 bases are TGCAGTGCTAGAATCCCCCTCTACGCGGAAATACAAGAGACCCAGTACTTC.

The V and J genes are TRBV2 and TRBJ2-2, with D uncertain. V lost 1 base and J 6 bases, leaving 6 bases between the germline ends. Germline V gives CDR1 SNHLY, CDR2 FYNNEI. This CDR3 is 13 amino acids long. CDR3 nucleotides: TGTGCCAGCAGTGAAGAGGGCGCCGGGGAGCTGTTTTTT. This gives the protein CASSEEGAGELFF. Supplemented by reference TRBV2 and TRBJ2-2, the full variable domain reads EPEVTQTPSHQVTQMGQEVILRCVPISNHLYFYWYRQILGQKVEFLVSFYNNEISEKSEIFDDQFSVERPDGSNFTLKIRSTKLEDSAMYFCASSEEGAGELFFGEGSRLTVL.

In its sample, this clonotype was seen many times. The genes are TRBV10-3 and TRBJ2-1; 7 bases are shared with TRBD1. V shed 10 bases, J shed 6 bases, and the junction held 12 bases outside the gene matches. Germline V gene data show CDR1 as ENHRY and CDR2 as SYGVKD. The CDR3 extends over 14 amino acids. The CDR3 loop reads CATMLGGRTNEQFF. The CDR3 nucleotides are TGTGCCACTATGTTAGGGGGCCGGACCAATGAGCAGTTCTTC.

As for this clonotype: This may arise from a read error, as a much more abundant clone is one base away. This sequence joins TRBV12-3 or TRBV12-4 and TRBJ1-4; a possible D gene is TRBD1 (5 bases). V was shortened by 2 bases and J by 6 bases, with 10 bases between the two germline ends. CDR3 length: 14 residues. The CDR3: CASSLNRRDEKLFF. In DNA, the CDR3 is TGTGCCAGCAGTTTAAATCGCAGGGATGAAAAACTGTTTTTT.

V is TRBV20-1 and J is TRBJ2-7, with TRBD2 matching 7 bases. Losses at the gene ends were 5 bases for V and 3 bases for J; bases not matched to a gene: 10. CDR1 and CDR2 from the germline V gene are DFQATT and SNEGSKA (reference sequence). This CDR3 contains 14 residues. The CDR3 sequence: CSAPLTGLIYEQYF. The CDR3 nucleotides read TGCAGTGCTCCCCTTACGGGACTAATCTACGAGCAGTACTTC.

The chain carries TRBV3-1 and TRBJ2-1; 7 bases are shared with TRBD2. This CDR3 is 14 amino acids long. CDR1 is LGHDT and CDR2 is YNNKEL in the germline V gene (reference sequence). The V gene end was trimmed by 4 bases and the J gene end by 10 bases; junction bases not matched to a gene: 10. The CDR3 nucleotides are TGTGCCAGCAGCCCATCCTGGACTAGTTGGGAGCAGTTCTTC. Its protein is CASSPSWTSWEQFF.